This T cell receptor (beta chain) was identified in a study of metastatic and nonmetastatic thyroid tumors. As for the study in general: Patients with malignant and benign thyroid disease provided blood and tumor or nodule tissue, whose repertoires were compared.

This clone was observed many times. Antigen unknown. Among the patients, none had received any treatment before thyroid surgery. V shed 0 bases and J shed 4 bases, with 6 bases lying between them. Germline loops: CDR1 GTSNPN, CDR2 SVGIG (reference sequence). This CDR3 has 13 amino acids. Study results and caveats: It was reported that TCR beta diversity was significantly higher in malignant thyroid tumors than benign nodules, in blood and tumor.

The authors' processing: A classifier for distant metastasis in papillary thyroid cancer was constructed using CDR3 differences observed across clinicopathological groups. TCRdb ran MiXCR on the PCR reads. Clone size and V and J calls follow TCRdb, not the original study. The sample has about 35,000 clones, 25% to 30% seen once; the top ten hold 6% to 8%. This rearrangement joins TRBV30 to TRBJ2-2; D gene unclear. This TCR derives from a female donor with papillary thyroid cancer or a benign thyroid nodule (not recorded which). Some clones in this sample may be carry-over from other donors' samples. Sequencing input: blood. Here the CDR3 reads CAWSVFFTGELFF. The CDR3 nucleotides are TGTGCCTGGAGTGTGTTCTTCACCGGGGAGCTGTTTTTT.